The 13 T cell receptor beta chains below were found in one sample sequenced in a study of T cell responses to AZD1222 COVID-19 vaccine. Generated by immunoSEQ multiplex PCR, the TCRdb table keeps only in-frame clones and is missing some. The sample has over 130,000 clones, more than 85% seen once. This specimen was peripheral blood, taken 28 days after the second AZD1222 dose. The receptors stem from an adult who received the AZD1222 COVID-19 vaccine.

The chain joins TRBV3-1 (or the pseudogene TRBV3-2) to TRBJ2-3; maybe TRBD2 (6 bases). This CDR3 region has 17 residues. V was pared by 4 bases and J by 4 bases, with 21 bases between. Germline CDR1 and CDR2: LGHDT and YNNKEL (reference sequence). The CDR3 nucleotides are TGTGCCAGCAGCCGGTACCTTACGGGAGCGGCGGCAGATACGCAGTATTTT. It codes for CASSRYLTGAAADTQYF.

V is TRBV9 and J is TRBJ2-4; D unresolved. Trimming took 1 base from V and 8 from J, leaving 10 bases between them. The CDR3 runs to 13 residues. Germline lookup yields CDR1 SGDLS and CDR2 YYNGEE. CDR3 in amino acids: CASSVSVEDIQYF. The CDR3 region has the DNA TGTGCCAGCAGCGTAAGTGTTGAGGACATTCAGTACTTC.

The chain combines TRBV12-5 with TRBJ1-1; D unresolved. Germline CDR1 reads LGHNT; CDR2 reads FRNRAP. V was shortened by 2 bases and J by 12 bases, with 16 bases between the two germline ends. The CDR3 contains 13 residues. The CDR3 region has the DNA TGTGCTAGTGGTTTGTCGAAGTTTGGCGGTACTTTCTTT. Translated, it gives CASGLSKFGGTFF.

The chain combines TRBV2 with TRBJ2-3; 14 bases fit TRBD2. The CDR3 covers 17 residues. Looked up from germline, CDR1 is SNHLY and CDR2 is FYNNEI. Trimming took 2 bases from V and 8 from J; bases not matched to a gene: 9. The CDR3 is CASSERLAGGQGSTQYF. The CDR3 DNA reads as TGTGCCAGCAGTGAACGACTAGCGGGGGGGCAAGGAAGTACGCAGTATTTT.

The chain combines TRBV4-2 with TRBJ2-7; TRBD2 might be the D (5 bases). V shed 0 bases and J shed 10 bases, with 10 bases lying between them. This CDR3 is 12 amino acids long. The germline V gene has CDR1 LGHNA and CDR2 YNFKEQ. In DNA, the CDR3 is TGTGCCAGCAGCCAAGATCGGAGGTACCAGTACTTC. Translating it yields CASSQDRRYQYF.

The V and J genes are TRBV12-3 or TRBV12-4 and TRBJ2-1; possible D gene TRBD2, 6 bases. The V gene lost 1 base and the J gene lost 10 bases, with 8 bases spanning the gap. This CDR3 region has 12 residues. CDR3 loop: CASSLEGREQFF. The CDR3, as DNA: TGTGCCAGCAGTTTAGAGGGGAGGGAGCAGTTCTTC.

The chain recombines TRBV6-2 or TRBV6-3 with TRBJ2-5, with 7 positions matching TRBD2. V trimming: 6 bases; J trimming: 5 bases; junction bases outside the gene matches: 9. Germline V lookup: CDR1 MNHEY, CDR2 SVGEGT. The CDR3 is made up of 14 amino acids. The CDR3 DNA follows: TGTGCCAGCAGCCGCGGACTAGAATCGGAGACCCAGTACTTC. It translates to CASSRGLESETQYF.

The chain has TRBV10-3 and TRBJ1-6; 8 positions match TRBD1. In germline, CDR1 is ENHRY, CDR2 SYGVKD. CDR3 length equals 16 residues. V shed 6 bases, J shed 0 bases, and the junction held 4 bases outside the gene matches. The CDR3 loop is CAIRDGQGSYNSPLHF. In DNA form, the CDR3 reads TGTGCCATCAGGGACGGACAGGGCTCCTATAATTCACCCCTCCACTTT.

This chain links TRBV7-9 with TRBJ2-5; 7 bases agree with TRBD1. CDR1 is SEHNR and CDR2 is FQNEAQ in the germline V gene (reference sequence). The junction had 25 bases not matched to a gene; V was cut back by 7 bases and J by 5 bases. The CDR3 is 19 amino acids. CDR3 nucleotide sequence: TGTGCCAGCACCATACTTAGGGGGCAAGGGTCCGTTGCGTCGGAGACCCAGTACTTC. Its translation: CASTILRGQGSVASETQYF. The complete variable domain, with remaining parts taken from reference TRBV7-9 and TRBJ2-5, reads DTGVSQNPRHKITKRGQNVTFRCDPISEHNRLYWYRQTLGQGPEFLTYFQNEAQLEKSRLLSDRFSAERPKGSFSTLEIQRTEQGDSAMYLCASTILRGQGSVASETQYFGPGTRLLVL.

The V and J genes are TRBV25-1 and TRBJ2-5; no firm D call. This CDR3 comprises 13 residues. CDR1 is MGHDK, CDR2 SYGVNS, per germline. V was clipped by 4 bases and J by 8 bases, with 14 bases between them. The CDR3 bases are TGTGCCAGCAGTGTCGACCCCCTGGCAACCCAGTACTTC. Amino acid sequence: CASSVDPLATQYF.

J is TRBJ1-1 and V is TRBV18; no firm D call. The CDR3 runs 13 residues. CDR1 KGHSH and CDR2 LQKENI come from the germline V gene. The germline V and J ends were trimmed by 8 bases and 1 base, with 11 bases remaining between them. The CDR3 here is CASVPRQNTEAFF. The CDR3 coding sequence is TGTGCCAGCGTCCCAAGGCAGAACACTGAAGCTTTCTTT.

The V gene is TRBV5-1, the J gene TRBJ2-1, with 10 bases matching TRBD1. Germline-derived CDR1 and CDR2 are SGHRS and YFSETQ. Trimming took 0 bases from V and 7 from J; bases not matched to a gene: 10. CDR3 length equals 17 residues. The CDR3 DNA reads TGCGCCAGCAGCTTGGGCCCGGGACAGGGGTTAGAGAATGAGCAGTTCTTC. As protein: CASSLGPGQGLENEQFF. Variable domain in full (rest from reference TRBV5-1 and TRBJ2-1): KAGVTQTPRYLIKTRGQQVTLSCSPISGHRSVSWYQQTPGQGLQFLFEYFSETQRNKGNFPGRFSGRQFSNSRSEMNVSTLELGDSALYLCASSLGPGQGLENEQFFGPGTRLTVL.

This clone appeared once. The J gene is TRBJ2-5, the V gene TRBV7-3; the match to TRBD2 covers 16 bases. CDR3 size: 18 residues. Trimming took 5 bases from V and 4 from J; bases not matched to a gene: 10. Germline assignment: CDR1 SGHTA and CDR2 FQGTGA. In DNA, the CDR3 is TGTGCCAGCAGCCTGCCCGGGACTAGCGGGAGGGTAGGAGAGACCCAGTACTTC. As protein: CASSLPGTSGRVGETQYF. Combining the CDR3 with reference TRBV7-3 and TRBJ2-5 gives the whole variable domain GAGVSQTPSNKVTEKGKYVELRCDPISGHTALYWYRQSLGQGPEFLIYFQGTGAADDSGLPNDRFFAVRPEGSVSTLKIQRTERGDSAVYLCASSLPGTSGRVGETQYFGPGTRLLVL.